The sequence of this T cell receptor beta chain was determined in a study of OX40 agonist ivuxolimab in advanced cancers. Findings and caveats of the study: On average, CD8+ T cells had more expanded clones than CD4+. At 0.1 to 3.0 mg/kg, CD4+ and CD8+ blood T cells expanded clonally by week 6.

Patients were ineligible given autoimmune disease history or systemic immunosuppression. This clone was seen only once. Its matching antigen is unknown. Germline CDR1 reads GTSNPN; CDR2 reads SVGIG (reference sequence). V lost 0 bases, J lost 8 bases, and 10 bases lay in between. CDR3 length: 12 amino acids. Generated by immunoSEQ multiplex PCR, the TCRdb table keeps only in-frame clones and is missing some. The sample contains around 50,000 clones, 75% to 80% of which appear only once. This clonotype was obtained from an adult with an advanced solid tumor such as melanoma, head and neck, liver or kidney cancer. Sequencing was performed on CD4+ or CD8+ T cells sorted from blood, taken in a trial of the OX40 agonist ivuxolimab. The chain recombines TRBV30 with TRBJ1-1; D not resolved. DNA of the CDR3: TGTGCCTGGAGTGTACTGACGGAAGAAGCTTTCTTT. This gives the protein CAWSVLTEEAFF.